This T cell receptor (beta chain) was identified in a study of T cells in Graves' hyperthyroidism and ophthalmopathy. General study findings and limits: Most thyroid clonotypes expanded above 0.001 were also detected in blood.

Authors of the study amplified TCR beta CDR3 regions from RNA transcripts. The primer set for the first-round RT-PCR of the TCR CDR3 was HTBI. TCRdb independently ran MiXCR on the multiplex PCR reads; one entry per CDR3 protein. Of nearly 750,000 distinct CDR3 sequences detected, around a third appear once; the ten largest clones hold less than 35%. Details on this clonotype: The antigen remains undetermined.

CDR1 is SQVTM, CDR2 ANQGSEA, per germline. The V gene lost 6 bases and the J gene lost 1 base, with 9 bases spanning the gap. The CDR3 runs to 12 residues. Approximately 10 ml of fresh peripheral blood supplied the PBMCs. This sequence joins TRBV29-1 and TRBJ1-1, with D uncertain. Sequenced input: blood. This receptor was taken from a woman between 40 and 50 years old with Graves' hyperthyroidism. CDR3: CSVPGENTEAFF. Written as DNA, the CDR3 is TGCAGCGTCCCCGGCGAGAACACTGAAGCTTTCTTT.